This is a list of T cell receptor beta chains from one sample in a study of cytomegalovirus exposure and HLA in healthy donors. Clones were sequenced by immunoSEQ multiplex PCR, and TCRdb holds only the in-frame ones, with some missing. This sample carries over 150,000 clones, about 90% of them seen once, and the ten largest clones take over 0.2%. Input material: PBMCs. The receptor source for this set is a girl under three years old in good health and CMV-seronegative. Each CDR3 is given with its conserved first and last residue. A D gene is named only where the DNA matches it firmly. Where a row states a size, it is once, few, many or the class of an expanded clone; other rows omit it.

clone_size: -; d_call: TRBD1; v_call: TRBV29-1; cdr3_length: 16; j_call: TRBJ1-2; cdr3_aa: CSVEFDAGTGGSGYTF; cdr3_nt: TGCAGCGTTGAATTCGATGCCGGGACAGGGGGCAGCGGCTACACCTTC
clone_size: -; d_call: TRBD2; v_call: TRBV6-1; cdr3_length: 17; j_call: TRBJ2-3; cdr3_aa: CASSEFGGSGGTDTQYF; cdr3_nt: TGTGCCAGCAGTGAATTTGGCGGGAGCGGTGGCACAGATACGCAGTATTTT
clone_size: -; d_call: -; v_call: TRBV4-1; cdr3_length: 18; j_call: TRBJ2-7; cdr3_aa: CASSQEGFGVWPIYEQYF; cdr3_nt: TGCGCCAGCAGCCAAGAGGGTTTCGGAGTTTGGCCTATCTACGAGCAGTACTTC
clone_size: -; d_call: -; v_call: TRBV5-4; cdr3_length: 14; j_call: TRBJ1-2; cdr3_aa: CASSTGVDTYGYTF; cdr3_nt: TGTGCCAGCAGCACGGGGGTGGACACCTATGGCTACACCTTC
clone_size: -; d_call: TRBD1; v_call: TRBV5-6; cdr3_length: 14; j_call: TRBJ1-5; cdr3_aa: CASSVGTGQQPQHF; cdr3_nt: TGTGCCAGCAGCGTAGGGACAGGGCAACAGCCCCAGCATTTT
clone_size: few; d_call: -; v_call: TRBV18; cdr3_length: 14; j_call: TRBJ2-7; cdr3_aa: CASSPSESSYEQYF; cdr3_nt: TGTGCCAGCTCACCTTCGGAGAGCTCCTACGAGCAGTACTTC
clone_size: -; d_call: -; v_call: TRBV7-9; cdr3_length: 11; j_call: TRBJ1-2; cdr3_aa: CASSLGDGYTF; cdr3_nt: TGTGCCAGCAGCCTCGGTGATGGCTACACCTTC
clone_size: -; d_call: TRBD1; v_call: TRBV7-3; cdr3_length: 14; j_call: TRBJ1-6; cdr3_aa: CASSLGTGGSPLHF; cdr3_nt: TGTGCCAGCAGCTTAGGGACAGGGGGTTCACCCCTCCACTTT
clone_size: -; d_call: -; v_call: TRBV6-5; cdr3_length: 14; j_call: TRBJ2-7; cdr3_aa: CASSYSADRHEQYF; cdr3_nt: TGTGCCAGCAGTTACTCTGCGGACAGACACGAGCAGTACTTC
clone_size: -; d_call: -; v_call: TRBV5-4; cdr3_length: 17; j_call: TRBJ2-1; cdr3_aa: CASRSDLGTPVPNEQFF; cdr3_nt: TGTGCCAGCAGGTCAGACCTTGGGACTCCCGTCCCGAATGAGCAGTTCTTC
clone_size: -; d_call: TRBD1; v_call: TRBV5-1; cdr3_length: 15; j_call: TRBJ1-1; cdr3_aa: CASSYLTGMNTEAFF; cdr3_nt: TGCGCCAGCAGTTACTTGACAGGGATGAACACTGAAGCTTTCTTT
clone_size: -; d_call: TRBD1; v_call: TRBV2; cdr3_length: 14; j_call: TRBJ1-2; cdr3_aa: CASSPQGKSYGYTF; cdr3_nt: TGTGCCAGCAGTCCACAGGGGAAGTCCTATGGCTACACCTTC
clone_size: -; d_call: -; v_call: TRBV7-6; cdr3_length: 13; j_call: TRBJ2-6; cdr3_aa: CASSSSGANVLTF; cdr3_nt: TGTGCCAGCAGCTCTTCTGGGGCCAACGTCCTGACTTTC
clone_size: -; d_call: -; v_call: TRBV5-8; cdr3_length: 15; j_call: TRBJ1-1; cdr3_aa: CASSFGGVSNTEAFF; cdr3_nt: TGTGCCAGCAGCTTTGGAGGGGTTTCGAACACTGAAGCTTTCTTT
clone_size: -; d_call: -; v_call: TRBV5-8; cdr3_length: 12; j_call: TRBJ2-2; cdr3_aa: CASRIRAGELFF; cdr3_nt: TGTGCCAGCAGGATCCGAGCCGGGGAGCTGTTTTTT
clone_size: once; d_call: -; v_call: TRBV5-1; cdr3_length: 15; j_call: TRBJ2-5; cdr3_aa: CASSLSGTPQETQYF; cdr3_nt: TGCGCCAGCAGCTTGTCCGGGACACCGCAAGAGACCCAGTACTTC
clone_size: -; d_call: TRBD1; v_call: TRBV4-1; cdr3_length: 16; j_call: TRBJ1-4; cdr3_aa: CASSQVRDRSNEKLFF; cdr3_nt: TGCGCCAGCAGCCAAGTCCGGGACAGGTCTAATGAAAAACTGTTTTTT
clone_size: -; d_call: -; v_call: TRBV13; cdr3_length: 15; j_call: TRBJ1-1; cdr3_aa: CASSPAAGVGGEAFF; cdr3_nt: TGTGCCAGCAGCCCAGCGGCGGGGGTTGGTGGTGAAGCTTTCTTT
clone_size: -; d_call: -; v_call: TRBV28; cdr3_length: 10; j_call: TRBJ1-2; cdr3_aa: CASRADGYTF; cdr3_nt: TGTGCCAGCAGGGCTGATGGCTACACCTTC
clone_size: -; d_call: -; v_call: TRBV4-3; cdr3_length: 14; j_call: TRBJ2-2; cdr3_aa: CASSQDLHTGELFF; cdr3_nt: TGCGCCAGCAGCCAAGATCTCCACACCGGGGAGCTGTTTTTT
clone_size: -; d_call: -; v_call: TRBV11-3; cdr3_length: 18; j_call: TRBJ2-3; cdr3_aa: CASSRGSQSRASTDTQYF; cdr3_nt: TGTGCCAGCAGCCGGGGAAGTCAGAGCCGTGCTAGCACAGATACGCAGTATTTT
clone_size: -; d_call: -; v_call: TRBV5-6; cdr3_length: 16; j_call: TRBJ1-6; cdr3_aa: CASSLYSGVWNSPLHF; cdr3_nt: TGTGCCAGCAGCTTATACTCGGGGGTTTGGAATTCACCCCTCCACTTT
clone_size: -; d_call: -; v_call: TRBV6-1; cdr3_length: 19; j_call: TRBJ1-6; cdr3_aa: CASSEVLAGAVRYNSPLHF; cdr3_nt: TGTGCCAGCAGTGAAGTATTGGCGGGGGCAGTCCGCTATAATTCACCCCTCCACTTT
clone_size: once; d_call: -; v_call: TRBV19; cdr3_length: 16; j_call: TRBJ2-2; cdr3_aa: CASSILGPGSTGELFF; cdr3_nt: TGTGCCAGTAGTATCTTAGGCCCGGGGTCCACCGGGGAGCTGTTTTTT
clone_size: -; d_call: TRBD2; v_call: TRBV4-1; cdr3_length: 18; j_call: TRBJ2-6; cdr3_aa: CASSQSGGAVGGANVLTF; cdr3_nt: TGCGCCAGCAGCCAAAGCGGGGGGGCCGTAGGTGGGGCCAACGTCCTGACTTTC
clone_size: -; d_call: -; v_call: TRBV19; cdr3_length: 15; j_call: TRBJ1-5; cdr3_aa: CASSIGGHGNQPQHF; cdr3_nt: TGTGCCAGTAGTATCGGGGGGCACGGCAATCAGCCCCAGCATTTT
clone_size: -; d_call: -; v_call: TRBV15; cdr3_length: 14; j_call: TRBJ1-1; cdr3_aa: CATSRRGMNTEAFF; cdr3_nt: TGTGCCACCAGCAGAAGGGGAATGAACACTGAAGCTTTCTTT
clone_size: -; d_call: -; v_call: TRBV5-4; cdr3_length: 15; j_call: TRBJ2-4; cdr3_aa: CASSEPDRAKNIQYF; cdr3_nt: TGTGCCAGCAGCGAGCCGGACAGAGCCAAAAACATTCAGTACTTC
clone_size: -; d_call: -; v_call: TRBV30; cdr3_length: 11; j_call: TRBJ2-3; cdr3_aa: CAWGPYYTQYF; cdr3_nt: TGTGCCTGGGGGCCCTATTATACGCAGTATTTT
clone_size: -; d_call: -; v_call: TRBV10-2; cdr3_length: 11; j_call: TRBJ2-2; cdr3_aa: CASSDLGELFF; cdr3_nt: TGCGCCAGCAGTGATCTCGGGGAGCTGTTTTTT
clone_size: -; d_call: TRBD2; v_call: TRBV5-1; cdr3_length: 18; j_call: TRBJ2-3; cdr3_aa: CASSLDGRWLAGADTQYF; cdr3_nt: TGCGCCAGCAGCTTGGATGGCCGGTGGCTAGCGGGAGCAGATACGCAGTATTTT
clone_size: -; d_call: -; v_call: TRBV6-6; cdr3_length: 13; j_call: TRBJ2-1; cdr3_aa: CASSPDSYNEQFF; cdr3_nt: TGTGCCAGCAGTCCTGACTCTTACAATGAGCAGTTCTTC
clone_size: once; d_call: TRBD2; v_call: TRBV2; cdr3_length: 14; j_call: TRBJ2-3; cdr3_aa: CASKSGGGTDTQYF; cdr3_nt: TGTGCCAGCAAGAGCGGGGGGGGCACAGATACGCAGTATTTT
clone_size: -; d_call: -; v_call: TRBV7-9; cdr3_length: 16; j_call: TRBJ2-4; cdr3_aa: CASSSNWGDLKNIQYF; cdr3_nt: TGTGCCAGCAGCTCAAACTGGGGGGATCTGAAAAACATTCAGTACTTC
clone_size: once; d_call: TRBD1; v_call: TRBV5-1; cdr3_length: 14; j_call: TRBJ2-7; cdr3_aa: CASSGRTGVYEQYF; cdr3_nt: TGCGCCAGCAGCGGACGGACAGGGGTCTACGAGCAGTACTTC